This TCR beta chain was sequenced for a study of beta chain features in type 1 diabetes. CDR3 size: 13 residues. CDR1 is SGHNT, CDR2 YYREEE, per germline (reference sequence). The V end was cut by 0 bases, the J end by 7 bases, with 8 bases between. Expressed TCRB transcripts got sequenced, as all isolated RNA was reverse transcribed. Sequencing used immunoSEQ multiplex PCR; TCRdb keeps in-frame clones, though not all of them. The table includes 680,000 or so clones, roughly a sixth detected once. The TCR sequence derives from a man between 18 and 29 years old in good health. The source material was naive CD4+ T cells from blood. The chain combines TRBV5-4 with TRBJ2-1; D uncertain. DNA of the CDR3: TGTGCCAGCAGCTTGGTAGCTAGGAATGAGCAGTTCTTC. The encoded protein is CASSLVARNEQFF. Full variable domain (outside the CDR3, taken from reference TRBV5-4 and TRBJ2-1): ETGVTQSPTHLIKTRGQQVTLRCSSQSGHNTVSWYQQALGQGPQFIFQYYREEENGRGNFPPRFSGLQFPNYSSELNVNALELDDSALYLCASSLVARNEQFFGPGTRLTVL.